Following are 15 T cell receptor beta chains from one sample sequenced in a study of blood T cell repertoires in COVID-19. Clones were sequenced by immunoSEQ multiplex PCR, and TCRdb holds only the in-frame ones, with some missing. The sample holds 260,000 or so clones, about four fifths seen once. Sequencing was performed on PBMCs or T cells enriched from blood (not recorded which). The receptors were sampled from a middle-aged woman who had been exposed to COVID-19.

This chain uses TRBV2 with TRBJ1-6; TRBD1 matches 8 bases. The V segment lost 4 bases and the J segment 7 bases; nucleotides outside the gene matches: 6. Germline CDR1 is SNHLY and CDR2 is FYNNEI. CDR3 size: 15 residues. CDR3 bases: TGTGCCAGCAGTGCTAAGCGGACAGGGAATTCACCCCTCCACTTT. Translation: CASSAKRTGNSPLHF. Drawing the rest from reference TRBV2 and TRBJ1-6, the complete variable domain is EPEVTQTPSHQVTQMGQEVILRCVPISNHLYFYWYRQILGQKVEFLVSFYNNEISEKSEIFDDQFSVERPDGSNFTLKIRSTKLEDSAMYFCASSAKRTGNSPLHFGNGTRLTVT.

This clone was detected once. The chain employs TRBV7-9 and TRBJ1-3; 10 bases map to TRBD1. Germline assignment: CDR1 SEHNR and CDR2 FQNEAQ (reference sequence). This CDR3 is 16 amino acids long. With V trimmed by 4 bases and J by 1 base, 4 bases remained unmatched. The CDR3 DNA reads as TGTGCCAGCAGCTACCCGGGACAGGGGTCTGGAAACACCATATATTTT. This codes for CASSYPGQGSGNTIYF.

This clone was seen a few times. The genes are TRBV28 and TRBJ1-1, with TRBD1 as a possible D gene (6 bases). The CDR3 sequence is 17 residues long. V shed 6 bases and J shed 0 bases, with 20 bases lying between them. Germline assignment: CDR1 MDHEN and CDR2 SYDVKM. The CDR3 sequence is CASSPPQGNLMNTEAFF. CDR3 bases: TGTGCCAGCAGCCCCCCCCAGGGGAACCTAATGAACACTGAAGCTTTCTTT.

In regard to this clone: The junction does not match germline at one end; this may be a read error. V gene TRBV7-3 combines with J gene TRBJ2-2, with 9 bases aligning to TRBD1. This CDR3 comprises 15 residues. Germline values: CDR1 SGHTA, CDR2 FQGTGA. CDR3 nucleotide sequence: TGTGCCAGCAGTCAGACAGGGGGTAGCACCAGGGAGCTGTTTTTT. Its protein is CASSQTGGSTRELFF. Complete variable domain (other parts from reference TRBV7-3 and TRBJ2-2): GAGVSQTPSNKVTEKGKYVELRCDPISGHTALYWYRQSLGQGPEFLIYFQGTGAADDSGLPNDRFFAVRPEGSVSTLKIQRTERGDSAVYLCASSQTGGSTRELFFGEGSRLTVL.

The chain recombines TRBV7-2 with TRBJ2-3; a weak D match, TRBD2 (6 bases). The CDR3 sequence is 14 residues long. CDR1 is SGHTA and CDR2 is FQGNSA in the germline V gene. V was trimmed by 8 bases and J by 4 bases, leaving 16 bases between them. The CDR3 DNA follows: TGTGCCAGCCTACCGGGACTGCAACCAGATACGCAGTATTTT. This encodes CASLPGLQPDTQYF.

The V and J genes are TRBV2 and TRBJ2-1, with 12 nucleotides matching TRBD2. Germline V gene data show CDR1 as SNHLY and CDR2 as FYNNEI. The CDR3 totals 15 residues. V gave up 7 bases and J gave up 10 bases; unmatched junction bases: 11. In DNA, the CDR3 is TGTGCCAGCATTAGACTAGCGGGGGCCCCCCCAGAGCAGTTCTTC. It is translated as CASIRLAGAPPEQFF.

This sequence joins TRBV12-3 or TRBV12-4 and TRBJ1-1; no definite D call. The CDR3 consists of 12 residues. Trimming took off 5 bases at V and 7 bases at J, with 11 bases between the two ends. The CDR3 protein is CASSPTRSEAFF. The CDR3 DNA reads as TGTGCCAGCAGTCCCACGCGTAGTGAAGCTTTCTTT.

A single count supports this clone. The chain couples TRBV3-1 (or the pseudogene TRBV3-2) to TRBJ1-2; D call uncertain. V lost 2 bases and J lost 4, with 14 bases in between. Looked up from germline, CDR1 is LGHDT and CDR2 is YNNKEL (reference sequence). The CDR3 length is 15 residues. The CDR3 reads CASSQTKGGRYGYTF. The CDR3 DNA follows: TGTGCCAGCAGCCAAACTAAGGGAGGTCGCTATGGCTACACCTTC.

The chain carries TRBV3-1 (or the pseudogene TRBV3-2) and TRBJ1-5; 8 bases align to TRBD1. Germline V CDR1 and CDR2: LGHDT, YNNKEL (reference sequence). V shed 4 bases, J shed 6 bases, and the junction held 5 bases outside the gene matches. The CDR3 covers 14 residues. For the CDR3, the DNA is TGTGCCAGCAGCCCAACAGGGGGTGGTCAGCCCCAGCATTTT. It yields the protein CASSPTGGGQPQHF.

This clone was detected only once. This sample also contains other DNA sequences that code for the same CDR3. V gene TRBV7-2 combines with J gene TRBJ2-5; D gene uncertain. In germline, CDR1 is SGHTA, CDR2 FQGNSA. V gave up 4 bases and J gave up 2 bases, with 11 bases separating them. This CDR3 region has 14 residues. The CDR3 bases are TGTGCCAGCAGCTCAGGATTGGCGCAAGAGACCCAGTACTTC. Its translation: CASSSGLAQETQYF.

The gene calls are TRBV5-1 and TRBJ2-7; 10 nucleotides line up with TRBD1. From germline, CDR1 is SGHRS and CDR2 YFSETQ. J gave up 6 bases and V 4 bases, and 10 bases lay outside the gene matches. This CDR3 comprises 15 residues. The CDR3 loop reads CASSDTGTGVGEQYF. In DNA, the CDR3 is TGCGCCAGCAGCGACACCGGGACAGGGGTGGGCGAGCAGTACTTC.

The J gene is TRBJ1-6, the V gene TRBV5-1; D is unclear. With 4 bases removed from V and 5 bases from J, the gap between germline ends came to 13 bases. Per the germline V gene, CDR1 is SGHRS and CDR2 is YFSETQ. The CDR3 has 15 amino acids. The CDR3 sequence: CASSPSGGDNSPLHF. DNA of the CDR3: TGCGCCAGCAGCCCCTCGGGCGGGGATAATTCACCCCTCCACTTT.

The V call is TRBV27, the J call TRBJ1-2; weak D call: TRBD1 (5 bases). The V gene lost 4 bases and the J gene lost 4 bases, with 16 bases spanning the gap. Germline V gene sequence: CDR1 MNHEY, CDR2 SMNVEV (reference sequence). The CDR3 covers 15 residues. The CDR3 region has the DNA TGTGCCAGCAGTTCCTACCCGACAGTCCTCTATGGCTACACCTTC. It yields the protein CASSSYPTVLYGYTF.

J is TRBJ2-1 and V is TRBV24-1; 7 positions match TRBD1. This CDR3 has 16 residues. The V and J ends lost 4 bases and 5 bases, in that order; junction bases with no gene match: 10. The germline V gene encodes CDR1 KGHDR and CDR2 SFDVKD. The CDR3: CATSDLGQNLNNEQFF. The CDR3 DNA sequence: TGTGCCACCAGTGACCTGGGACAGAACTTGAACAATGAGCAGTTCTTC.

In its sample, this clone was seen a few times. The V and J genes are TRBV29-1 and TRBJ2-5, with D perhaps TRBD2 (6 bases). The CDR3 loop spans 15 amino acids. Germline-derived CDR1 and CDR2 are SQVTM and ANQGSEA. V was cut by 0 bases and J by 2 bases, with 13 bases left in between. Here the CDR3 DNA reads TGCAGCGTTGAAGATTACCGGGGGACTCAAGAGACCCAGTACTTC. This gives the protein CSVEDYRGTQETQYF.